The present TCR beta chain was sequenced within a study of blood T cell repertoires in COVID-19. Study in general: T cells, B-cell-depleted T cells, or PBMCs supplied cDNA or gDNA.

CDR1 and CDR2 from the germline V gene are LNHDA and SQIVND (reference sequence). Trimming removed 5 bases from V and 2 bases from J; junction bases left unmatched: 7. CDR3 size: 17 residues. Repertoires were generated with immunoSEQ multiplex PCR, while TCRdb's copy carries only in-frame clones and drops some. The data contain approximately 120,000 clones, approximately 81% of them singletons. The Seattle patients, enrolled during active infection, were followed longitudinally. The chain uses TRBV19 and TRBJ2-3; 13 nucleotides align to TRBD2. The specimen sequenced was peripheral blood. This clonotype was obtained from a man aged 80 or over with COVID-19, enrolled during active disease. For the CDR3, the DNA is TGTGCCAGTAGTCCTCGGACTAGCGGGAGTAACACAGATACGCAGTATTTT. Translated, it gives CASSPRTSGSNTDTQYF.